One TCR beta chain is described in this entry. The donors were part of the validation cohort, which consisted of about 120 subjects and was separate from the first cohort of 666 subjects. This entry is derived from a study of cytomegalovirus exposure and HLA in healthy donors. Produced via immunoSEQ multiplex PCR; TCRdb's table is partial and in-frame only. The data show around 220,000 clones, approximately 88% seen once. Germline assignment: CDR1 SQVTM and CDR2 ANQGSEA. The CDR3 has 11 amino acids. Trimming at V came to 8 bases and at J to 7 bases, leaving 4 bases not matched to a gene. The material sequenced was PBMCs. V usage is TRBV29-1 and J usage is TRBJ2-1, with TRBD1 identical over 8 bases. The TCR comes from a woman aged 25 to 39 in good health and CMV-seropositive. The CDR3: CSTRTGNEQFF. As DNA, the CDR3 is TGCAGCACACGGACAGGGAATGAGCAGTTCTTC.